The TCR beta chain described here comes from a study of T cell repertoires in aging, cancer and after chemotherapy. Study-wide context: Glioblastoma patients receiving temozolomide-based therapy gave paired samples before and after chemotherapy. The whole study produced a dataset of several million TCR reads.

Of note for this clonotype: Its specificity is unknown.

Rearranged V-D-J TRB sequences were amplified with a mixed TRB-A/B primer pool. TCRdb re-called the multiplex PCR reads through MiXCR, storing one row per CDR3 protein. The repertoire consists of more than 2,000 distinct CDR3 sequences, with roughly 25% occurring once and the leading ten covering roughly 19%. The CDR3 totals 15 residues. The germline V gene has CDR1 MDHEN and CDR2 SYDVKM. J lost 5 bases, V lost 5 bases, and 10 bases had no gene match. Study findings and constraints: Across the chemotherapy interval, each cancer cohort showed higher median generation probability, suggesting thymic rebound. Healthy donors lost TCR diversity with age mainly through richness, cancer patients through richness and evenness.

The template was genomic DNA from peripheral blood, not RNA. Material: blood. The sequence came from a human donor with a solid tumor. V gene TRBV28 combines with J gene TRBJ2-7; 9 nucleotides match TRBD2. CDR3 sequence reads: CASSPQGLALDEQYF. CDR3 coding DNA: TGTGCCAGCAGTCCTCAGGGACTAGCTCTCGACGAGCAGTACTTC.